The source of this TCR beta chain is a study of fetal regulatory T cell absence and autoimmunity (dated by TCRdb to 2016 to 2017). Regarding the complete study: The IPEX patients showed exocrine pancreas autoimmunity in the absence of clinical diabetes. What the work shows at the level of the full study, not this receptor alone: The oligoclonal enrichment was taken as support for antigen-driven autoimmunity in the pancreas before birth in IPEX syndrome. The TCR compartment showed significant oligoclonal enrichment in pancreas versus cord blood, with some top clones over 90-fold enriched. TRB gene family usage was broadly similar between cord blood and pancreas, resembling published neonatal and adult repertoires.

As for this clone: Its antigen remains undetermined. One base away there is no much larger clone; base qualities are not given.

Amplification and barcoding of TCRbeta CDR3 regions were carried out by two-step multiplex PCR on the immunoSEQ human TCRbeta survey platform. Libraries were sequenced on Illumina instruments, and IgH from the same samples was sequenced in parallel. The published analysis was carried out like this. To remove PCR and sequencing errors, raw reads were filtered against IMGT V, D, J definitions and grouped with a nearest-neighbor algorithm. Clones were defined as identical nucleotide sequences, and differential abundance between tissues was assessed by per-clone Fisher exact tests with a pFDR threshold of p<0.01. Clones whose frequencies were too low for statistical inference were excluded by a minimum inclusion filter of 10 in either sample. The immunoSEQ Analyzer was used for pairwise clonal comparisons, and IMGT tools were used to assess gene family usage. In TCRdb, the immuneACCESS table is reduced to in-frame sequences with V and J assigned. These tables do not hold every clone; where another copy was compared, an unresolved V gene accounts for under half, and the others remain unexplained. That table is the source of V, J and clone size, and D and trimming were worked out from the DNA. The sample yields about 95,000 clones; about three quarters were counted once. Just under 2% of the sample rests with the top ten.

Genomic DNA obtained from frozen pancreas tissue was processed for repertoire sequencing. Genomic DNA, roughly 1.9-3.1 ug, was extracted from umbilical cord blood or frozen pancreas using the DNeasy Blood and Tissue Kit. V is clipped by 6 bases and J by 8 bases, and the sequence between their germline boundaries is 7 bases long. CDR1 and CDR2 are read off the germline V gene as MNHEY and SVGAGI. Inclusive of the bounding cysteine and phenylalanine, the CDR3 is 10 residues long. Here the CDR3 DNA is all that survives: 30 bases in frame from base 1. Sequenced: pancreas tissue. The rearrangement joined TRBV6-5 to TRBJ1-2; a tentative D match to TRBD1 spans 6 bases. The source is a male donor with IPEX syndrome. CDR3 protein: CASRGAGYTF. The nucleotide sequence is TGTGCCAGCAGGGGGGCAGGCTACACCTTC.